Listed here are 23 T cell receptor beta chains from one sample, sequenced in a study of T cells after yellow fever vaccination. TCRdb called the 5' RACE reads again in MiXCR, with one record for every CDR3 protein. The sample lists approximately 550,000 distinct CDR3 sequences, roughly 13% occurring once. Sample: PBMCs, taken on the day of the yellow fever booster vaccination. The receptors originated from a man in his thirties or forties who received the YFV17D yellow fever vaccine.

This sequence joins TRBV9 and TRBJ1-4, with a weak D call TRBD1 (5 bases). Per the germline V gene, CDR1 is SGDLS and CDR2 is YYNGEE. The ends were cut back, 0 bases at V and 0 bases at J, with 9 bases in the middle. This CDR3 is 16 amino acids long. CDR3 bases: TGTGCCAGCAGCGTAGGGCAGGGCGCAACTAATGAAAAACTGTTTTTT. It codes for CASSVGQGATNEKLFF.

The V call is TRBV29-1, the J call TRBJ2-3; 9 nucleotides match TRBD1. The CDR3 extends over 14 amino acids. Trimming cost V 4 bases and J 0 bases; bases outside gene matches: 2. Germline V gene data show CDR1 as SQVTM and CDR2 as ANQGSEA. CDR3 in amino acids: CSVGTGVSTDTQYF. CDR3 nucleotide sequence: TGCAGCGTTGGGACAGGGGTGAGCACAGATACGCAGTATTTT.

This clonotype has only a few counts. The chain couples TRBV5-1 to TRBJ2-2, with D perhaps given as TRBD1 or TRBD2 (5 bases each). V shed 4 bases and J shed 1 base, with 11 bases lying between them. The CDR3 has 15 residues. Germline CDR1 and CDR2: SGHRS and YFSETQ. CDR3 region: CASSIRDQNTGELFF. CDR3 DNA: TGCGCCAGCAGCATCCGGGACCAGAACACCGGGGAGCTGTTTTTT. Together with reference TRBV5-1 and TRBJ2-2, the CDR3 gives the full variable domain: KAGVTQTPRYLIKTRGQQVTLSCSPISGHRSVSWYQQTPGQGLQFLFEYFSETQRNKGNFPGRFSGRQFSNSRSEMNVSTLELGDSALYLCASSIRDQNTGELFFGEGSRLTVL.

This clonotype was detected ten times or more. The V and J genes are TRBV4-3 and TRBJ2-7, with D uncertain. CDR1 is LGHNA, CDR2 YSLEER, per germline. The CDR3 length is 13 residues. Between the trimmed V and J ends, which lost 3 bases and 1 base, there was a span of 7 bases. CDR3 in DNA: TGCGCCAGCAGCCAGGCTATATCCTACGAGCAGTACTTC. Residues: CASSQAISYEQYF.

This sequence joins TRBV19 and TRBJ2-2; 12 bases fit TRBD1. This CDR3 spans 16 amino acids. Germline V lookup: CDR1 LNHDA, CDR2 SQIVND (reference sequence). V was clipped by 4 bases and J by 6 bases; unmatched bases: 6. The CDR3 reads CASSNYRDRGPGELFF. The CDR3 nucleotides read TGTGCCAGTAGTAACTACCGGGACAGGGGGCCCGGGGAGCTGTTTTTT.

V is TRBV4-2 and J is TRBJ2-3; TRBD2 might be the D (5 bases). V lost 0 bases and J 2 bases, leaving 21 bases between the germline ends. The CDR3 is made up of 19 amino acids. Per germline, CDR1 LGHNA and CDR2 YNFKEQ. CDR3 in amino acids: CASSQEKGWGALATDTQYF. Here the CDR3 DNA reads TGTGCCAGCAGCCAAGAAAAAGGCTGGGGAGCGCTAGCCACAGATACGCAGTATTTT.

The gene calls are TRBV13 and TRBJ2-7; TRBD2 might be the D (5 bases). CDR1 is PRHDT, CDR2 FYEKMQ, per germline (reference sequence). The V end was cut by 5 bases, the J end by 4 bases, with 12 bases between. This CDR3 is 13 amino acids long. The CDR3 DNA is TGTGCCAGCAGCCCGCAGAGGAGGTACGAGCAGTACTTC. Translation: CASSPQRRYEQYF. Supplemented by reference TRBV13 and TRBJ2-7, the full variable domain reads AAGVIQSPRHLIKEKRETATLKCYPIPRHDTVYWYQQGPGQDPQFLISFYEKMQSDKGSIPDRFSAQQFSDYHSELNMSSLELGDSALYFCASSPQRRYEQYFGPGTRLTVT.

CDR3 in DNA: TGTGCCAGCAGTGCGGGGACAGCAAATTCACCCCTCCACTTT. It specifies CASSAGTANSPLHF. The rearrangement uses TRBV12-3 or TRBV12-4 and TRBJ1-6, with 7 nucleotides matching TRBD1. The junction had 5 bases not matched to a gene; V was cut back by 5 bases and J by 7 bases. The CDR3 runs to 14 residues.

The genes are TRBV5-1 and TRBJ2-1, with D possibly TRBD2 on 5 matching bases. Germline CDR1 is SGHRS and CDR2 is YFSETQ. This CDR3 is 14 amino acids long. With 9 bases removed from V and 4 bases from J, the gap between germline ends came to 17 bases. In DNA form, the CDR3 reads TGCGCCACCGCTGCCGGCGACTATTACAATGAGCAGTTCTTC. Translation: CATAAGDYYNEQFF.

This clonotype was detected a few times. The rearrangement links TRBV3-1 to TRBJ2-3; no clear D gene. V lost 1 base, J lost 8 bases, and 7 bases lay in between. The CDR3 has 12 amino acids. CDR1 is LGHDT and CDR2 is YNNKEL in the germline V gene (reference sequence). The CDR3 region has the DNA TGTGCCAGCAGCCAAGGCGACCTTACGCAGTATTTT. This gives the protein CASSQGDLTQYF.

The genes are TRBV6-2 or TRBV6-3 and TRBJ2-6, with D unclear. CDR1 and CDR2 from the germline V gene are MNHEY and SVGEGT. The CDR3 has 16 residues. V was pared by 4 bases and J by 3 bases, with 13 bases between. This CDR3 reads CASSFHSSFGANVLTF. CDR3 DNA sequence: TGTGCCAGCAGTTTCCACAGTAGCTTTGGGGCCAACGTCCTGACTTTC.

In this sample, this clonotype turned up a few times. The chain uses TRBV6-1 and TRBJ2-3; 9 nucleotides agree with TRBD2. CDR3 length equals 18 residues. V dropped 6 bases and J dropped 6; count of bases not matched to a gene: 19. Germline-derived CDR1 and CDR2 are MNHNS and SASEGT. This CDR3 is CASSERTLAGWLGDTQYF. The CDR3 DNA follows: TGTGCCAGCAGCGAACGAACTCTAGCGGGATGGCTAGGGGATACGCAGTATTTT.

The chain has TRBV7-2 and TRBJ2-7; tentative D call: TRBD2 (7 bases). V shed 5 bases and J shed 2 bases, with 13 bases lying between them. The CDR3 is 14 residues long. The germline V gene encodes CDR1 SGHTA and CDR2 FQGNSA. The CDR3 nucleotides read TGTGCCAGCAGCCCCGGGGGGCTAGCCTACGAGCAGTACTTC. Its protein is CASSPGGLAYEQYF.

The CDR3 DNA reads as TGCGCCAGCAGCTTGGAGGTATCCAACTTACCGTTCGAGCAGTACTTC. Its protein is CASSLEVSNLPFEQYF. The chain uses TRBV5-1 and TRBJ2-7; D not resolved. Germline V lookup: CDR1 SGHRS, CDR2 YFSETQ. The V end was cut by 0 bases, the J end by 6 bases, with 19 bases between. There are 16 residues in the CDR3.

This clonotype occurred a few times. CDR3 sequence (DNA): TGTGCCAGCAGCTTGTGGAGCACACCTTACGAGCAGTACTTC. It codes for CASSLWSTPYEQYF. The chain has TRBV7-9 and TRBJ2-7; D call uncertain. The CDR3 runs 14 residues. From germline, CDR1 is SEHNR and CDR2 FQNEAQ (reference sequence). V was cut by 3 bases and J by 4 bases, with 13 bases left in between.

This chain joins TRBV11-2 and TRBJ2-3; TRBD2 matches at 12 bases. The CDR3 length is 19 residues. V trimming: 4 bases; J trimming: 3 bases; junction bases outside the gene matches: 14. Per germline, CDR1 SGHAT and CDR2 FQNNGV. The CDR3: CASSSGGTSGYYGTDTQYF. The CDR3 coding sequence is TGTGCCAGCAGCTCGGGAGGGACTAGCGGGTACTACGGGACAGATACGCAGTATTTT.

In its sample, this clonotype was seen many times. V gene TRBV7-2 combines with J gene TRBJ2-7; D gene unclear. The CDR3 is 14 amino acids. The germline V gene has CDR1 SGHTA and CDR2 FQGNSA. The germline V and J ends were trimmed by 1 base and 0 bases, with 7 bases remaining between them. The CDR3 protein is CASSLDVVSYEQYF. The CDR3 DNA reads as TGTGCCAGCAGCTTAGATGTCGTCTCCTACGAGCAGTACTTC.

This clonotype was found many times. This chain joins TRBV5-5 and TRBJ2-7; D may be TRBD2 (6 bases). Trimming left V 4 bases short and J 0 bases short, with 14 bases between. Per germline, CDR1 SGHKS and CDR2 YYEKEE (reference sequence). The CDR3 spans 15 residues. In nucleotides, the CDR3 is TGTGCCAGCAGCACTTCAACCGGGAGCTCCTACGAGCAGTACTTC. This sequence encodes CASSTSTGSSYEQYF.

This clonotype was seen more than once but under ten times. The V gene is TRBV24-1, the J gene TRBJ2-1, with 13 bases that match TRBD2. With V trimmed by 3 bases and J by 10 bases, 8 bases remained unmatched. Germline CDR1 KGHDR, CDR2 SFDVKD. The CDR3 extends over 16 amino acids. The CDR3 here is CATSDGTSGMGEEQFF. The CDR3 nucleotides read TGTGCCACCAGTGATGGGACTAGCGGGATGGGAGAGGAGCAGTTCTTC.

This clonotype was found a few times. This rearrangement joins TRBV30 to TRBJ1-2; D remains ambiguous. Germline CDR1 reads GTSNPN; CDR2 reads SVGIG (reference sequence). This CDR3 is built from 11 residues. The germline V and J ends were trimmed by 3 bases and 3 bases, with 5 bases remaining between them. CDR3 amino acids: CAWRDHYGYTF. The CDR3 DNA reads TGTGCCTGGAGGGACCACTATGGCTACACCTTC.

This clonotype came up a few times. V usage is TRBV7-8 and J usage is TRBJ2-5, with 7 positions matching TRBD1. In germline, CDR1 is SGHVS, CDR2 FQNEAQ. The CDR3 runs 14 residues. V dropped 5 bases and J dropped 1; count of bases not matched to a gene: 4. CDR3 DNA sequence: TGTGCCAGCAGCCCCCACAGGGGCCAAGAGACCCAGTACTTC. Translating it yields CASSPHRGQETQYF.

J is TRBJ2-7 and V is TRBV20-1, with 7 bases matching TRBD2. This CDR3 has 13 amino acids. The junction had 8 bases not matched to a gene; V was cut back by 6 bases and J by 3 bases. Germline lookup yields CDR1 DFQATT and CDR2 SNEGSKA (reference sequence). The CDR3 spells CSATTSHGYEQYF. CDR3 coding DNA: TGCAGTGCCACGACTAGCCACGGCTACGAGCAGTACTTC.

This clonotype came up a few times. This chain uses TRBV6-5 with TRBJ2-1; D unclear. Trimming removed 0 bases from V and 2 bases from J, with 11 bases in between. The CDR3 contains 16 residues. Germline V gives CDR1 MNHEY, CDR2 SVGAGI. CDR3 coding DNA: TGTGCCAGCAGTTACTCGAAACGTCCAGCCTACAATGAGCAGTTCTTC. Amino acid sequence: CASSYSKRPAYNEQFF.